The clone carrying this T cell receptor (beta chain) was counted a single time. Its target is not known. This specimen comes from a study of T cell responses to AZD1222 COVID-19 vaccine. General study results and limits: Nearly half of spike-specific TCRs reportedly target unmutated variant regions. Baseline seropositivity characterized only a handful of AZD1222 recipients.

Produced via immunoSEQ multiplex PCR; TCRdb's table is partial and in-frame only. The table records some 150,000 clones, 90% of them present only once. This clonotype originated in an adult who received the AZD1222 COVID-19 vaccine. The starting material was peripheral blood, obtained 28 days after the second AZD1222 dose.

CDR3 bases: TGTGCCTGGAATTTGGAGTACACAGATACGCAGTATTTT. Its protein is CAWNLEYTDTQYF. The chain recombines TRBV30 with TRBJ2-3; D remains unclear. Germline values: CDR1 GTSNPN, CDR2 SVGIG (reference sequence). V dropped 4 bases and J dropped 2 bases, with 10 bases sitting between them. The CDR3 runs 13 residues.